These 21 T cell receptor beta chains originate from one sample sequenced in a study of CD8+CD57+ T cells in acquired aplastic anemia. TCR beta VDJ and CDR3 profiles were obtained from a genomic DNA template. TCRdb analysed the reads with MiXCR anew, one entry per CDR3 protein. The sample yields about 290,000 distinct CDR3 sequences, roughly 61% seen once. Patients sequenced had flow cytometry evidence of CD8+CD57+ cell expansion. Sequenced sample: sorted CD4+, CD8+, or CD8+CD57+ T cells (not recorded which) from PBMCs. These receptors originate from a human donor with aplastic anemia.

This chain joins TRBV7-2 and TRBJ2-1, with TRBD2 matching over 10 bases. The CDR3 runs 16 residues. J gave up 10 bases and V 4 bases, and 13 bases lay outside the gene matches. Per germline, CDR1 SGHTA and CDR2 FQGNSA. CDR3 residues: CASSSPDFPGLAEQFF. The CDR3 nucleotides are TGTGCCAGCAGCTCTCCCGACTTTCCGGGACTAGCGGAGCAGTTCTTC. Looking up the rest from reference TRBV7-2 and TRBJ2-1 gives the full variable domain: GAGVSQSPSNKVTEKGKDVELRCDPISGHTALYWYRQSLGQGLEFLIYFQGNSAPDKSGLPSDRFSAERTGGSVSTLTIQRTQQEDSAVYLCASSSPDFPGLAEQFFGPGTRLTVL.

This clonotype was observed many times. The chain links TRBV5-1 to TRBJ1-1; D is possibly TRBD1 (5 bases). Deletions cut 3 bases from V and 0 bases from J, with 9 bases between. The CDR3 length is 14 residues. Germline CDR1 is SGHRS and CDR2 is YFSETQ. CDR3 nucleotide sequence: TGCGCCAGCAGCTGGGGGGAACTGAACACTGAAGCTTTCTTT. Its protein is CASSWGELNTEAFF.

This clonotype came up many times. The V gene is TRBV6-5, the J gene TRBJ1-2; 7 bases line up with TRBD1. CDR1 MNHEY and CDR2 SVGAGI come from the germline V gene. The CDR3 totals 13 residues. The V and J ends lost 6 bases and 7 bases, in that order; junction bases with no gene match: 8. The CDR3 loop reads CASRLRDRLGYTF. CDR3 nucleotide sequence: TGTGCCAGCAGACTCCGGGACAGACTTGGCTACACCTTC.

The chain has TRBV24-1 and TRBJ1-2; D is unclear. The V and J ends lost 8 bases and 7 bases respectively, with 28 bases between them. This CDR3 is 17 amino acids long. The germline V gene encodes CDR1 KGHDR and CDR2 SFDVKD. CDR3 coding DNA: TGTGCCACCAATGTAATGAGCAGTTTTAATATAGGGAGTGGCTACACCTTC. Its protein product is CATNVMSSFNIGSGYTF.

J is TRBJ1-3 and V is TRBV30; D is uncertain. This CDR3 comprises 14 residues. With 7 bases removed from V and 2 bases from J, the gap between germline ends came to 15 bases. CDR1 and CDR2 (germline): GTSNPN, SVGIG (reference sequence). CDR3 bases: TGTGCCTTTGAGACCCCGGGGACTGGAAACACCATATATTTT. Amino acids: CAFETPGTGNTIYF. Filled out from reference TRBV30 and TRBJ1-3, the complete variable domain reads SQTIHQWPATLVQPVGSPLSLECTVEGTSNPNLYWYRQAAGRGLQLLFYSVGIGQISSEVPQNLSASRPQDRQFILSSKKLLLSDSGFYLCAFETPGTGNTIYFGEGSWLTVV.

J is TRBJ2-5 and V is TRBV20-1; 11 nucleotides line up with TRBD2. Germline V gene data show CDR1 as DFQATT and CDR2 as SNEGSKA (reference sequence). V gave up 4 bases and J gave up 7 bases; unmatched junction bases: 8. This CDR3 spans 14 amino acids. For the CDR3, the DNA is TGCAGTGCTACGGGACTAGCGGAGTCAGGGACCCAGTACTTC. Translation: CSATGLAESGTQYF.

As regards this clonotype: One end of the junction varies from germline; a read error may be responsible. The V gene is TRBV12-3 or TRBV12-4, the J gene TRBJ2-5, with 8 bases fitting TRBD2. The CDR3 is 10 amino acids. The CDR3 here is CASSRSGVRF. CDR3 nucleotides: TGTGCCAGCAGTCGTAGCGGGGTTCGCTTC.

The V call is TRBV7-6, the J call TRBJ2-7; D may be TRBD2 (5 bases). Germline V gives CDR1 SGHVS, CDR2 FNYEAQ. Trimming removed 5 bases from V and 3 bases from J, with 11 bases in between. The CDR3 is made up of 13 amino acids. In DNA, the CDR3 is TGTGCCAGCAGCCCACGGGCGGGCTACGAGCAGTACTTC. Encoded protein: CASSPRAGYEQYF.

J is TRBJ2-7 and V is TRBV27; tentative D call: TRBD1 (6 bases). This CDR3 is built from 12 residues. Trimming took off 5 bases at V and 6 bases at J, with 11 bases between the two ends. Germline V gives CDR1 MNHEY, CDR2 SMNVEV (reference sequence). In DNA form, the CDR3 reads TGTGCCAGCAGTACTGGGACACCCGAGCAGTACTTC. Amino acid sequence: CASSTGTPEQYF.

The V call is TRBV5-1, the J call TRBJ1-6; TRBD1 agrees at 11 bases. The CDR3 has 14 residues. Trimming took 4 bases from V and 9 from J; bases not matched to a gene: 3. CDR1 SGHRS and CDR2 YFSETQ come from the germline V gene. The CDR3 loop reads CASSPGTGGSPLHF. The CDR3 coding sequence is TGCGCCAGCAGCCCCGGGACAGGGGGTTCACCCCTCCACTTT.

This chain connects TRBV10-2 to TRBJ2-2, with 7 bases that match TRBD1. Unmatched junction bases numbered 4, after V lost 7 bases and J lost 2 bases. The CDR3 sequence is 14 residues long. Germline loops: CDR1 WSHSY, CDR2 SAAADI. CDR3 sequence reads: CASTDRVNTGELFF. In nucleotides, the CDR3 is TGCGCCAGCACCGACAGGGTCAACACCGGGGAGCTGTTTTTT.

The CDR3 coding sequence is TGCAGTGCTGGAGGGGGGGGGAGCTCCTACGAGCAGTACTTC. Translation: CSAGGGGSSYEQYF. The V gene is TRBV20-1, the J gene TRBJ2-7; maybe TRBD2 (7 bases). CDR1 is DFQATT and CDR2 is SNEGSKA in the germline V gene (reference sequence). This CDR3 region has 14 residues. Trimming stripped 5 bases from V and 0 bases from J, with 14 bases between.

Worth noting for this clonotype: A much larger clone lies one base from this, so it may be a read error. The CDR3 DNA sequence: TGTGCCAGCAGCCAAGGCGGCGCAGGTACGCAGTATTTT. It translates to CASSQGGAGTQYF. This sequence joins TRBV12-3 or TRBV12-4 and TRBJ2-3; the D is unclear. V shed 6 bases and J shed 8 bases, with 15 bases lying between them. The CDR3 has 13 amino acids.

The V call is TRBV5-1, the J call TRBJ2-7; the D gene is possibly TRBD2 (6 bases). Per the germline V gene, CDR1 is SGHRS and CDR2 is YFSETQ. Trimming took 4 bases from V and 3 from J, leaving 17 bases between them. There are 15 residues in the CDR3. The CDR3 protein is CASSISVGGDYEQYF. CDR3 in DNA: TGCGCCAGCAGCATAAGTGTCGGCGGGGACTACGAGCAGTACTTC.

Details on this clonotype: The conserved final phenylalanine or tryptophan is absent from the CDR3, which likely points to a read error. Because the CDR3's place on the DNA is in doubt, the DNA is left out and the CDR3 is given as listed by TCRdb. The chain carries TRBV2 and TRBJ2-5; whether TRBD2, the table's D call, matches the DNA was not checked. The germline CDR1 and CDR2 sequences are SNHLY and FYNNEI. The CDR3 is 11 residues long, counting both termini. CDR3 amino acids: CASSEAIAFAG.

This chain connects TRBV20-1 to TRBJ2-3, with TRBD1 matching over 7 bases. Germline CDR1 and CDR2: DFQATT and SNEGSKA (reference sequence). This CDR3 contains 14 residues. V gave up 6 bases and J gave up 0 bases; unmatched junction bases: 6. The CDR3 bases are TGCAGTGCCCCCCTGACAGGGAGCACAGATACGCAGTATTTT. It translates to CSAPLTGSTDTQYF.

Here the CDR3 reads CASSLASGDGYTF. CDR3 nucleotide sequence: TGTGCCAGCAGCTTAGCGAGCGGAGATGGCTACACCTTC. The gene calls are TRBV7-9 and TRBJ1-2; D unresolved. This CDR3 has 13 residues. Germline CDR1 SEHNR, CDR2 FQNEAQ (reference sequence). V was shortened by 0 bases and J by 6 bases, with 8 bases between the two germline ends.

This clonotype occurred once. CDR3 residues: CASSLAGGQFF. CDR3 in DNA: TGTGCCAGCAGCTTGGCGGGAGGGCAGTTCTTC. V usage is TRBV5-4 and J usage is TRBJ2-1; 7 positions match TRBD2. In germline, CDR1 is SGHNT, CDR2 YYREEE (reference sequence). After removal of 0 bases from V and 12 bases from J, the junction contained 0 bases not matched to a gene. CDR3 length: 11 residues. Full variable domain (outside the CDR3, taken from reference TRBV5-4 and TRBJ2-1): ETGVTQSPTHLIKTRGQQVTLRCSSQSGHNTVSWYQQALGQGPQFIFQYYREEENGRGNFPPRFSGLQFPNYSSELNVNALELDDSALYLCASSLAGGQFFGPGTRLTVL.

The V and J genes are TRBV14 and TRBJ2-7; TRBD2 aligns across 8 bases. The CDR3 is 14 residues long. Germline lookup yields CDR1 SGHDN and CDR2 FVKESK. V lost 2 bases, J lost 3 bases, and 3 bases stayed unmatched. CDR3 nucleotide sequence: TGTGCCAGCAGCCAAACTAGCGGCGACTACGAGCAGTACTTC. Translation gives CASSQTSGDYEQYF.

CDR3 protein: CASTLGQGGLGSPLHF. Here the CDR3 DNA reads TGTGCCAGCACTTTGGGACAGGGAGGGTTGGGATCACCCCTCCACTTT. This chain links TRBV2 with TRBJ1-6; 9 bases are shared with TRBD1. In germline, CDR1 is SNHLY, CDR2 FYNNEI. The V and J ends lost 7 bases and 10 bases, in that order; junction bases with no gene match: 14. The CDR3 consists of 16 residues.

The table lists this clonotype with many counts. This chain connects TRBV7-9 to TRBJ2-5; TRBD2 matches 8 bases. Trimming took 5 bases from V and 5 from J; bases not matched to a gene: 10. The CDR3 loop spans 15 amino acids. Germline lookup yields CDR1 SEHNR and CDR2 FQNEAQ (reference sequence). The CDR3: CASSPRTSRGETQYF. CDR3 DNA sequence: TGTGCCAGCAGCCCGAGGACTAGCCGGGGGGAGACCCAGTACTTC.